This T cell receptor (beta chain) came from a study of technical replicates of blood from a few donors. This table comes from immunoSEQ multiplex PCR, and its TCRdb copy is limited to in-frame clones, with some not included. The sample lists fewer than 100,000 clones, 95% to 97% occurring once. The CDR3 sequence is 17 residues long. CDR1 is SGHTA and CDR2 is FQGTGA in the germline V gene. V was pared by 6 bases and J by 5 bases, with 15 bases of the junction left unmatched. Sequencing input: T cells isolated from PBMCs. The clonotype originates from a human donor in good health. This rearrangement joins TRBV7-3 to TRBJ2-5; 10 bases align to TRBD2. The CDR3 region is CASRPVGLAGEKETQYF. The CDR3 region has the DNA TGTGCCAGCAGACCCGTGGGGCTAGCGGGAGAAAAGGAGACCCAGTACTTC.